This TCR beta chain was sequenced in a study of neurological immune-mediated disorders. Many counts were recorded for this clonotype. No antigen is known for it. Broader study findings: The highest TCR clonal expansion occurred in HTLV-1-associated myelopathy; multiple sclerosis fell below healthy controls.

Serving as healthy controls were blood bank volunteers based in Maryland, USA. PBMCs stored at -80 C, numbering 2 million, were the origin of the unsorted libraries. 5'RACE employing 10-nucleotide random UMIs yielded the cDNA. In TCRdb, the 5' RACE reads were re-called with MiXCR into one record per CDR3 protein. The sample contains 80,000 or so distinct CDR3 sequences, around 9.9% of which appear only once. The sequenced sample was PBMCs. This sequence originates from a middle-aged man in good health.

The DNA of the CDR3 is TGTGCCAGCCACTCCCAGGGGGGTAATGAGCAGTTCTTC. The encoded protein is CASHSQGGNEQFF. The chain carries TRBV2 and TRBJ2-1; the D gene is possibly TRBD1 (7 bases). Trimming left V 8 bases short and J 7 bases short, with 15 bases between. The CDR3 loop spans 13 amino acids. The germline V gene encodes CDR1 SNHLY and CDR2 FYNNEI.